The 2 T cell receptor beta chains reported below all come from one sample, sequenced in a study of T cell repertoires in cytomegalovirus infection. Each CDR3 protein gets one entry after TCRdb re-called the reads with MiXCR. The sample gives around 100,000 distinct CDR3 sequences, around 9.1% of which show up once; roughly 31% is in the top ten. No cognate antigen is known for these TCRs. The specimen was PBMCs, sequenced either directly or after in vitro stimulation (not recorded which). The receptor source for this set is a human donor in good health (CMV status not recorded). Some clones in this sample may be carry-over from other donors' samples.

This clonotype was seen once. A much larger clone lies a single base off, so this may be a read error. The rearrangement uses TRBV5-1 and TRBJ2-1; TRBD2 matches 8 bases. The CDR3 contains 15 residues. Germline assignment: CDR1 SGHRS and CDR2 YFSETQ. The CDR3 reads CASGLNPGGYNEQFF. In DNA, the CDR3 is TGCGCCAGCGGCTTAAATCCGGGAGGGTACAATGAGCAGTTCTTC.

This chain links TRBV7-2 with TRBJ2-3; D is uncertain. The CDR3 loop spans 12 amino acids. The V gene's germline CDR1 is SGHTA and CDR2 FQGNSA. V shed 7 bases and J shed 4 bases, with 9 bases lying between them. As DNA, the CDR3 is TGTGCCAGCACCACCCCCCCAGATACGCAGTATTTT. This codes for CASTTPPDTQYF.